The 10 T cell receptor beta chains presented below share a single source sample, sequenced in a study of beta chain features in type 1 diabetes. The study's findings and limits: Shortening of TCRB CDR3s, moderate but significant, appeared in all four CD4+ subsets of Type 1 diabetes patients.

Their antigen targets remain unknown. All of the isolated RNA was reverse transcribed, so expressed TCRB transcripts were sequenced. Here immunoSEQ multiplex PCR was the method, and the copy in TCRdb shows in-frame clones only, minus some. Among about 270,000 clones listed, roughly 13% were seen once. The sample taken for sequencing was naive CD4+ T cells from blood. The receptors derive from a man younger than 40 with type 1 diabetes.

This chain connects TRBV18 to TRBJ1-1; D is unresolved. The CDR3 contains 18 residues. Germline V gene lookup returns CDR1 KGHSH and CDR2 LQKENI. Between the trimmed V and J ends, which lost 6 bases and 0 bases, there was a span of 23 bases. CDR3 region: CASSHLSGLRKMNTEAFF. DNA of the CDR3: TGTGCCAGCTCCCACCTTTCTGGACTCAGAAAGATGAACACTGAAGCTTTCTTT.

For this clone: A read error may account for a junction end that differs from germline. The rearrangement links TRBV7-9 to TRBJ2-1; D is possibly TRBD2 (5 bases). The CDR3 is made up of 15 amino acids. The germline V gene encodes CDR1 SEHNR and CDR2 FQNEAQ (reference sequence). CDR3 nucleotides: TGTGCCAGCAGCCCTGGAGGCGCCTCCCACAATGAGCAGTTCTTC. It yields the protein CASSPGGASHNEQFF.

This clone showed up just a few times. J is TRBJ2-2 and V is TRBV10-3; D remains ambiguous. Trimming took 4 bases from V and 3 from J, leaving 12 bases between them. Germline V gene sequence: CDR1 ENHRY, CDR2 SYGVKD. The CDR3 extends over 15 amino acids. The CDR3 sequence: CAISARSQDTGELFF. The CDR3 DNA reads TGTGCCATCAGTGCACGGTCCCAGGACACCGGGGAGCTGTTTTTT.

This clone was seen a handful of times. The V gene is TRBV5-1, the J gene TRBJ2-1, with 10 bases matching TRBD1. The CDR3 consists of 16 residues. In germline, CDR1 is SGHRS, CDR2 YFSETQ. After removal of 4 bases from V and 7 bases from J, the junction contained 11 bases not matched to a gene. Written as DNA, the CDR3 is TGCGCCAGCAGCCAATTGACAGGGGGCTATTTTAATGAGCAGTTCTTC. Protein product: CASSQLTGGYFNEQFF.

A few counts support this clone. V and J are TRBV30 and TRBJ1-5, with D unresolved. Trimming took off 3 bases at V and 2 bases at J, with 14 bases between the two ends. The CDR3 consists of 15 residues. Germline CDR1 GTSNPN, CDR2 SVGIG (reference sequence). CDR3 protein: CAWRTTDSRNQPQHF. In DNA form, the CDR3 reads TGTGCCTGGAGAACGACCGACTCCCGCAATCAGCCCCAGCATTTT.

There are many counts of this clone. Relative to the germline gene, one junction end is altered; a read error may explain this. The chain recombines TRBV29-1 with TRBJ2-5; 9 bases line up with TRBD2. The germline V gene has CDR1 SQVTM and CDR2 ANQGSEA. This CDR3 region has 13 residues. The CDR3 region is CSLDASGAETQYF. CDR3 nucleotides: TGCAGCCTTGACGCTAGCGGGGCAGAGACCCAGTACTTC.

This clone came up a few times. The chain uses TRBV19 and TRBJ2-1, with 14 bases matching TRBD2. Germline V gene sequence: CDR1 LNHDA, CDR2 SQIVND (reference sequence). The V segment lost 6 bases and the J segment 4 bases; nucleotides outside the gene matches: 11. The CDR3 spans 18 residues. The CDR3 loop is CASSPLGLAGGQYNEQFF. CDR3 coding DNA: TGTGCCAGTAGCCCGCTCGGACTAGCGGGAGGCCAATACAATGAGCAGTTCTTC.

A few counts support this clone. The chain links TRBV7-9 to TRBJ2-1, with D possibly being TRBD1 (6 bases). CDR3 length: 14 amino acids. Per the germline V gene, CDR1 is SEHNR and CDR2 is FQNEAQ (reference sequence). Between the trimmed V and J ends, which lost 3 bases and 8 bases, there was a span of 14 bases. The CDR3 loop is CASSLYGTSHEQFF. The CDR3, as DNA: TGTGCCAGCAGCTTGTACGGGACAAGTCATGAGCAGTTCTTC.

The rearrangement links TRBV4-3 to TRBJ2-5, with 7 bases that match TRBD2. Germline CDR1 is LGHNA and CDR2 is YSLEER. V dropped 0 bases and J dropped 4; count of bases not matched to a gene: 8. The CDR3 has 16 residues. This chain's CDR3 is CASSQDSNGRLETQYF. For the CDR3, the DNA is TGCGCCAGCAGCCAAGATAGCAACGGGAGGTTAGAGACCCAGTACTTC.

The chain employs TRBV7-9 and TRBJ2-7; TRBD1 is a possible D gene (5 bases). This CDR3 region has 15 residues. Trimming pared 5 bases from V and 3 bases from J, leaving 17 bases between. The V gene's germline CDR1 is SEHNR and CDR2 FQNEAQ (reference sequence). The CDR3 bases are TGTGCCAGCAGCGCCAGGGTTGGTGGGGTCTACGAGCAGTACTTC. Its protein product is CASSARVGGVYEQYF.